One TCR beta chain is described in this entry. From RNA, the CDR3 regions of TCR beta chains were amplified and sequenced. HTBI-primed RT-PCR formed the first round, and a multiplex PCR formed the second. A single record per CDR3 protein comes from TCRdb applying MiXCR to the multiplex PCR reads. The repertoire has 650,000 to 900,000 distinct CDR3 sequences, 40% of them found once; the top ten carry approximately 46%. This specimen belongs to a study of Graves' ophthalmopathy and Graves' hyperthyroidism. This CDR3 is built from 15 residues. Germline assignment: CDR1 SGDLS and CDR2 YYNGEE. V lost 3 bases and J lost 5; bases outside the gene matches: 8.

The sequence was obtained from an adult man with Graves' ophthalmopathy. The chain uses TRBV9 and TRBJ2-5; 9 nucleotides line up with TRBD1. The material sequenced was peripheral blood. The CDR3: CASSEGTGMGETQYF. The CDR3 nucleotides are TGTGCCAGCAGCGAAGGGACAGGGATGGGGGAGACCCAGTACTTC.